The 4 T cell receptor beta chains given below trace back to one sample, sequenced in a study. TCRdb used MiXCR to reprocess the 5' RACE reads, holding one entry per CDR3 protein. In the table there are approximately 12,000 distinct CDR3 sequences, 40% to 55% of which are singletons. Sequences were obtained from tumor-infiltrating naive CD4+ T cells sorted from the breast tumor. Subset noted: naive CD4+ T cells, CD4+CD45RA+CD25-. These receptors all stem from a female donor with breast cancer.

V gene TRBV29-1 combines with J gene TRBJ2-1; D tentatively reads TRBD1 or TRBD2 (5 bases each). CDR1 SQVTM and CDR2 ANQGSEA come from the germline V gene. V was cut by 4 bases and J by 3 bases, with 19 bases left in between. This CDR3 comprises 16 residues. CDR3 sequence: CSVGLGGQGSYNEQFF. CDR3 sequence (DNA): TGCAGCGTTGGGTTAGGAGGTCAGGGAAGCTACAATGAGCAGTTCTTC.

The count of this clonotype is one. The chain has TRBV20-1 and TRBJ2-3; 13 nucleotides agree with TRBD2. Germline CDR1 and CDR2: DFQATT and SNEGSKA (reference sequence). There are 14 residues in the CDR3. The junction had 8 bases not matched to a gene; V was cut back by 8 bases and J by 6 bases. CDR3 coding DNA: TGCAGTTCGGGACTAGCGGGATCTCCGGATACGCAGTATTTT. It encodes CSSGLAGSPDTQYF.

There are a few counts of this clonotype. V is TRBV6-5 and J is TRBJ1-2; D is ambiguous. Germline CDR1 is MNHEY and CDR2 is SVGAGI. This CDR3 is 13 amino acids long. The ends were cut back, 0 bases at V and 8 bases at J, with 10 bases in the middle. This chain's CDR3 is CASSYSDAWGYTF. In nucleotides, the CDR3 is TGTGCCAGCAGTTACTCGGACGCCTGGGGCTACACCTTC.

The chain combines TRBV10-3 with TRBJ2-1; TRBD1 agrees at 7 bases. Germline loops: CDR1 ENHRY, CDR2 SYGVKD. After removal of 8 bases from V and 4 bases from J, the junction contained 11 bases not matched to a gene. CDR3 length equals 15 residues. This CDR3 is CAIGGRDREYNEQFF. The CDR3 DNA reads TGTGCCATCGGGGGACGGGACAGAGAATACAATGAGCAGTTCTTC.